One sample yielded the 15 T cell receptor beta chains listed below, sequenced in a study of blood T cell repertoires in COVID-19. Repertoires were generated with immunoSEQ multiplex PCR, while TCRdb's copy carries only in-frame clones and drops some. Altogether 160,000 or so clones are present, 70% to 90% being singletons, with the ten largest covering approximately 3%. Input material: peripheral blood. The receptors shown here come from a man between 60 and 75 years old with acute or convalescent COVID-19.

This rearrangement joins TRBV4-1 to TRBJ1-5; D is unclear. Germline assignment: CDR1 MGHRA and CDR2 YSYEKL. The V and J ends lost 1 base and 5 bases respectively, with 15 bases between them. The CDR3 extends over 16 amino acids. CDR3 in amino acids: CASSQGSVTDYQPQHF. The DNA of the CDR3 is TGCGCCAGCAGCCAAGGGTCCGTTACTGACTATCAGCCCCAGCATTTT.

In this sample, this clone turned up once. CDR3 amino acids: CASTLQGSQVYTF. CDR3 in DNA: TGTGCCAGCACCCTACAGGGCAGTCAAGTCTACACCTTC. The rearrangement links TRBV3-1 (or the pseudogene TRBV3-2) to TRBJ1-2; D may be TRBD1 (6 bases). Germline V lookup: CDR1 LGHDT, CDR2 YNNKEL (reference sequence). This CDR3 region has 13 residues. Trimming pared 7 bases from V and 10 bases from J, leaving 19 bases between.

J is TRBJ2-1 and V is TRBV24-1, with D perhaps TRBD1 (7 bases). V lost 12 bases and J lost 3, with 14 bases in between. The CDR3 has 13 amino acids. Germline CDR1 and CDR2: KGHDR and SFDVKD. CDR3 protein: CASSRGVYNEQFF. The CDR3 nucleotides are TGTGCCTCCTCCAGGGGGGTCTACAATGAGCAGTTCTTC.

This clone has just one count. The chain combines TRBV19 with TRBJ1-1; 7 nucleotides match TRBD1. Unmatched junction bases numbered 7, after V lost 8 bases and J lost 7 bases. The CDR3 runs to 12 residues. Germline lookup yields CDR1 LNHDA and CDR2 SQIVND (reference sequence). This CDR3 reads CASHRGYGEAFF. As DNA, the CDR3 is TGTGCCAGTCACAGGGGATACGGTGAAGCTTTCTTT.

The V and J genes are TRBV6-1 and TRBJ2-2, with D tentatively TRBD1 (5 bases). The CDR3 runs to 15 residues. Germline CDR1 MNHNS, CDR2 SASEGT. Trimming cost V 2 bases and J 6 bases, with 13 bases left between them. The CDR3 is CASSELAGFPGELFF. In DNA, the CDR3 is TGTGCCAGCAGTGAATTGGCAGGGTTCCCCGGGGAGCTGTTTTTT.

The chain employs TRBV5-1 and TRBJ1-1, with 9 bases fitting TRBD1. The germline gives CDR1 SGHRS, CDR2 YFSETQ. This CDR3 contains 16 residues. V trimming: 0 bases; J trimming: 6 bases; junction bases outside the gene matches: 9. CDR3 amino acids: CASSLVGQGIRAEAFF. The CDR3 nucleotides read TGCGCCAGCAGCTTGGTAGGACAGGGGATTCGCGCTGAAGCTTTCTTT.

The chain joins TRBV4-2 to TRBJ1-2; no reliable D call. Germline loops: CDR1 LGHNA, CDR2 YNFKEQ. V was trimmed by 1 base and J by 2 bases, leaving 2 bases between them. This CDR3 has 12 amino acids. CDR3 bases: TGTGCCAGCAGCCAAGCGAACTATGGCTACACCTTC. Residues: CASSQANYGYTF.

The chain couples TRBV19 to TRBJ2-3; TRBD2 matches 11 bases. V was clipped by 6 bases and J by 5 bases; unmatched bases: 4. The CDR3 totals 14 residues. CDR1 is LNHDA and CDR2 is SQIVND in the germline V gene (reference sequence). The CDR3 DNA follows: TGTGCCAGTAGACTTAGCGGGGGGGGAGATACGCAGTATTTT. Its translation is CASRLSGGGDTQYF.

By sample fraction, this clone is medium-sized. This rearrangement joins TRBV7-9 to TRBJ1-4; 7 nucleotides line up with TRBD1. The CDR3 spans 13 residues. The germline V gene encodes CDR1 SEHNR and CDR2 FQNEAQ (reference sequence). J lost 8 bases, V lost 8 bases, and 8 bases had no gene match. CDR3 sequence: CASEHRGDEKLFF. The CDR3 nucleotides read TGTGCCAGCGAGCACAGGGGAGACGAAAAACTGTTTTTT.

The chain recombines TRBV5-1 with TRBJ1-2; 7 bases map to TRBD1. CDR1 and CDR2 (germline): SGHRS, YFSETQ. After removal of 4 bases from V and 8 bases from J, the junction contained 14 bases not matched to a gene. The CDR3 consists of 15 residues. CDR3 sequence reads: CASSLSVDRYDGYTF. The CDR3 coding sequence is TGCGCCAGCAGCCTCTCCGTGGACAGGTATGACGGCTACACCTTC.

The genes are TRBV5-4 and TRBJ1-2; 9 bases match TRBD1. This CDR3 is built from 13 residues. Germline assignment: CDR1 SGHNT and CDR2 YYREEE (reference sequence). Trimming took 4 bases from V and 8 from J; bases not matched to a gene: 6. CDR3 loop: CASSKGQGEGYTF. The CDR3 DNA sequence: TGTGCCAGCAGCAAGGGACAGGGAGAGGGCTACACCTTC.

The chain has TRBV19 and TRBJ1-5; TRBD1 is a possible D gene (6 bases). Germline V gives CDR1 LNHDA, CDR2 SQIVND (reference sequence). Trimming took off 2 bases at V and 3 bases at J, with 14 bases between the two ends. This CDR3 has 16 residues. The CDR3 is CASSISWTVFNQPQHF. The CDR3 coding sequence is TGTGCCAGTAGTATATCGTGGACAGTCTTCAATCAGCCCCAGCATTTT.

The chain uses TRBV6-1 and TRBJ1-2, with unresolved D. Deletions cut 4 bases from V and 8 bases from J, with 23 bases between. This CDR3 has 16 amino acids. Germline V gives CDR1 MNHNS, CDR2 SASEGT. CDR3 amino acids: CASSGTRTGWEGGYTF. The CDR3 DNA reads as TGTGCCAGCAGTGGCACTAGGACCGGATGGGAAGGGGGCTACACCTTC.

This clone occurred once. This CDR3 is CASSLVGGSYEQYF. The CDR3 DNA reads as TGTGCCAGCAGCTTGGTAGGAGGTTCCTACGAGCAGTACTTC. The chain employs TRBV5-4 and TRBJ2-7; D perhaps matches TRBD2 (5 bases). The V and J ends lost 0 bases and 1 base respectively, with 8 bases between them. Germline V gene lookup returns CDR1 SGHNT and CDR2 YYREEE (reference sequence). CDR3 length: 14 amino acids.

This chain links TRBV5-4 with TRBJ1-4; weak D call: TRBD1 (5 bases). V lost 5 bases and J 4 bases, leaving 15 bases between the germline ends. In germline, CDR1 is SGHNT, CDR2 YYREEE (reference sequence). This CDR3 comprises 15 residues. In DNA form, the CDR3 reads TGTGCCAGCAGTTTTAGGACGGGGGATAATGAAAAACTGTTTTTT. This encodes CASSFRTGDNEKLFF.